Below are 10 T cell receptor beta chains sequenced from a single sample in a study of neoadjuvant nivolumab and ipilimumab in lung cancer. Sequencing used immunoSEQ multiplex PCR; TCRdb keeps in-frame clones, though not all of them. The table shows 18,000 or so clones, with around three quarters occurring only once. Sequencing used tumor tissue, obtained after neoadjuvant nivolumab, alone or with ipilimumab, at or shortly before surgery. The origin of the receptors is an adult with non-small cell lung cancer.

This clone was observed a handful of times. The V and J genes are TRBV7-2 and TRBJ2-5; D is possibly TRBD1 or TRBD2 (6 bases each). This CDR3 is built from 15 residues. Per germline, CDR1 SGHTA and CDR2 FQGNSA. The germline V and J ends were trimmed by 5 bases and 5 bases, with 18 bases remaining between them. Here the CDR3 DNA reads TGTGCCAGCAGCGGGGGACAAGGGAGGTTTGAGACCCAGTACTTC. This sequence encodes CASSGGQGRFETQYF.

The chain employs TRBV7-9 and TRBJ2-5; 7 bases are a match to TRBD1. V lost 4 bases and J lost 0; bases outside the gene matches: 8. The CDR3 is 16 residues long. CDR1 is SEHNR, CDR2 FQNEAQ, per germline (reference sequence). CDR3 DNA: TGTGCCAGCAGCTCCAGACAGGGAAAGTACCAAGAGACCCAGTACTTC. This codes for CASSSRQGKYQETQYF.

This chain links TRBV27 with TRBJ1-5; D might be TRBD1 (5 bases). Germline V gene lookup returns CDR1 MNHEY and CDR2 SMNVEV (reference sequence). The V end was cut by 5 bases, the J end by 1 base, with 18 bases between. This CDR3 spans 17 amino acids. The CDR3 region is CASSRGGTWGSNQPQHF. In nucleotides, the CDR3 is TGTGCCAGCAGTAGGGGTGGGACCTGGGGGAGCAATCAGCCCCAGCATTTT.

The rearrangement uses TRBV7-8 and TRBJ1-1, with TRBD1 matching 9 bases. Germline trimming cut 2 bases from V and 10 bases from J; bases unmatched to any gene: 2. The V gene's germline CDR1 is SGHVS and CDR2 FQNEAQ. CDR3 length equals 12 residues. The CDR3 is CASSLRTGVAFF. CDR3 DNA: TGTGCCAGCAGCTTAAGGACAGGGGTAGCTTTCTTT.

The genes are TRBV9 and TRBJ2-7, with D perhaps TRBD1 (6 bases). The V and J ends lost 0 bases and 7 bases respectively, with 11 bases between them. CDR3 size: 13 residues. CDR1 and CDR2 from the germline V gene are SGDLS and YYNGEE. The CDR3 loop is CASSVEWGREQYF. CDR3 DNA: TGTGCCAGCAGCGTAGAGTGGGGGCGAGAGCAGTACTTC.

This clone was seen a handful of times. CDR3 bases: TGTGCCAGCAGCCCTCTTTTGACTGTGAACAATGAGCAGTTCTTC. It yields the protein CASSPLLTVNNEQFF. The rearrangement joins TRBV14 to TRBJ2-1; unclear D gene. This CDR3 contains 15 residues. The V and J ends lost 4 bases and 5 bases respectively, with 15 bases between them. Germline lookup yields CDR1 SGHDN and CDR2 FVKESK.

J is TRBJ2-2 and V is TRBV7-6; D is possibly TRBD2 (6 bases). This CDR3 has 18 residues. CDR1 is SGHVS and CDR2 is FNYEAQ in the germline V gene. V lost 4 bases and J lost 2, with 20 bases in between. CDR3 region: CASSYLEPGGFNTGELFF. For the CDR3, the DNA is TGTGCCAGCAGCTATCTCGAACCTGGGGGGTTCAACACCGGGGAGCTGTTTTTT. Full variable domain (outside the CDR3, taken from reference TRBV7-6 and TRBJ2-2): GAGVSQSPRYKVTKRGQDVALRCDPISGHVSLYWYRQALGQGPEFLTYFNYEAQQDKSGLPNDRFSAERPEGSISTLTIQRTEQRDSAMYRCASSYLEPGGFNTGELFFGEGSRLTVL.

This chain links TRBV5-1 with TRBJ2-3, with 11 bases identical to TRBD1. Germline V gene sequence: CDR1 SGHRS, CDR2 YFSETQ. After removal of 4 bases from V and 6 bases from J, the junction contained 4 bases not matched to a gene. This CDR3 contains 14 residues. DNA for the CDR3: TGCGCCAGCAGCGGGGACAGGGGGGGGGATACGCAGTATTTT. It translates to CASSGDRGGDTQYF.

The J gene is TRBJ2-1, the V gene TRBV15, with 8 bases lining up with TRBD1. Germline V lookup: CDR1 LNHNV, CDR2 YYDKDF (reference sequence). The CDR3 runs to 17 residues. The V and J ends lost 0 bases and 5 bases, in that order; junction bases with no gene match: 9. The CDR3 loop reads CATSRDLTGVSNNEQFF. CDR3 in DNA: TGTGCCACCAGCAGAGATTTGACAGGGGTCAGCAACAATGAGCAGTTCTTC.

The chain links TRBV18 to TRBJ2-7; the match to TRBD1 covers 8 bases. The CDR3 is 12 amino acids. V lost 5 bases and J lost 6; bases outside the gene matches: 3. Germline V CDR1 and CDR2: KGHSH, LQKENI. Here the CDR3 reads CASSTGQGEQYF. The CDR3 DNA sequence: TGTGCCAGCTCAACCGGACAGGGCGAGCAGTACTTC.